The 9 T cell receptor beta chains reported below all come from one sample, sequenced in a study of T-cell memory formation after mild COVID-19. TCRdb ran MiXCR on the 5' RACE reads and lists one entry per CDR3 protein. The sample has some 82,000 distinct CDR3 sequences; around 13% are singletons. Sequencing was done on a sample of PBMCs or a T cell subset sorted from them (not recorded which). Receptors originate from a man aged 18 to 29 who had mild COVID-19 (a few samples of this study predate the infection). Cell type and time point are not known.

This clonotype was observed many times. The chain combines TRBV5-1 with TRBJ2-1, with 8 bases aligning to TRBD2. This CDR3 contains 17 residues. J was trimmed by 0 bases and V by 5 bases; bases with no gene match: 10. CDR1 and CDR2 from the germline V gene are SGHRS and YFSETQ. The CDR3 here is CASRFRAGASSYNEQFF. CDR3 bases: TGCGCCAGCAGGTTTAGAGCGGGGGCCAGCTCCTACAATGAGCAGTTCTTC.

The CDR3 DNA reads TGTGCCAGCAGCGTAGAATATGGGGGCTACAATGAGCAGTTCTTC. This codes for CASSVEYGGYNEQFF. The V call is TRBV9, the J call TRBJ2-1; possibly TRBD1 or TRBD2 for D (5 bases each). The CDR3 has 15 amino acids. The ends were cut back, 0 bases at V and 3 bases at J, with 10 bases in the middle. Germline V gene lookup returns CDR1 SGDLS and CDR2 YYNGEE.

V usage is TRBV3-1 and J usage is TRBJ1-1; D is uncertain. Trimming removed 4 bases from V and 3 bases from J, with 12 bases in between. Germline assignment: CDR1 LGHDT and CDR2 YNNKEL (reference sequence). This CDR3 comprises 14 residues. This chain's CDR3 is CASSLGREHTEAFF. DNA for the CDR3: TGTGCCAGCAGCCTCGGACGGGAACACACTGAAGCTTTCTTT.

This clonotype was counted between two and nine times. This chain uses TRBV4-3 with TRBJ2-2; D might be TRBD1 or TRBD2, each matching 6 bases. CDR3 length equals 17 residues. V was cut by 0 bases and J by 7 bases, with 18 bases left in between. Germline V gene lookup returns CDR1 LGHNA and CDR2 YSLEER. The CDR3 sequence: CASSQDNWGAAHGELFF. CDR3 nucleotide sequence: TGCGCCAGCAGCCAAGATAATTGGGGGGCAGCACACGGGGAGCTGTTTTTT.

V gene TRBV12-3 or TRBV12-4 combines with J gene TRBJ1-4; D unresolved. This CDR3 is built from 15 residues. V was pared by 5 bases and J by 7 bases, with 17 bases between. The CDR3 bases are TGTGCCAGCAGTCCTCCGGGGAGGTTCATTGAAAAACTGTTTTTT. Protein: CASSPPGRFIEKLFF.

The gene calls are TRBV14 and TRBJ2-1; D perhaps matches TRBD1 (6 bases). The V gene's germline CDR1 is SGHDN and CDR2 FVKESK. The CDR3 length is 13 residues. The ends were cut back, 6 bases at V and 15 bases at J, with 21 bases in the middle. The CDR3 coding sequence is TGTGCCAGCAGTCCTCTTTGGGGGCGCCCCGGGTTCTTC. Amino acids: CASSPLWGRPGFF.

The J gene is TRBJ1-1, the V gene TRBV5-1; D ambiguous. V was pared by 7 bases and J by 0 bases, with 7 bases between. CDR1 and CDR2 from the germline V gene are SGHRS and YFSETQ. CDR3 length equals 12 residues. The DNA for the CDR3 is TGCGCCAGCGAAGGGATGAACACTGAAGCTTTCTTT. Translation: CASEGMNTEAFF.

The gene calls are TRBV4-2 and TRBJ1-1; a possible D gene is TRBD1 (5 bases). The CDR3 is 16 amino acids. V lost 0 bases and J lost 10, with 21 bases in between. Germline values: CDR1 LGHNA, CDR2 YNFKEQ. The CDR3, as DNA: TGTGCCAGCAGCCAAGATGGTCGGGGGGTTGGTGTAGGAGCTTTCTTT. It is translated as CASSQDGRGVGVGAFF.

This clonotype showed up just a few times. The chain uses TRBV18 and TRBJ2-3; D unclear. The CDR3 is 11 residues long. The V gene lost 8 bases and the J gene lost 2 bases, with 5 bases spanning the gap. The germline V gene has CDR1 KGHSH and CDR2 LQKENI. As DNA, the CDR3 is TGTGCCAGCCCTATCACAGATACGCAGTATTTT. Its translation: CASPITDTQYF.